This T cell receptor beta chain derives from a study of T-cell reconstitution after alpha-beta-depleted transplantation in children. About this clonotype itself: The antigen is undetermined.

Preparation of the TCRbeta library involved a method that used unique molecular identifiers. MiXCR, run by TCRdb on the PCR reads, gives a single entry per CDR3 protein. The table includes almost 600,000 distinct CDR3 sequences, roughly a quarter detected once. V lost 5 bases and J lost 1, with 13 bases in between. The CDR3 extends over 15 amino acids. Germline assignment: CDR1 SGHTA and CDR2 FQGTGA. The study's findings and limits: High day-60 TCRbeta diversity in some patients came from surviving recipient T cells and thymic progenitors. Diversity and T-cell counts at one year after transplant derived mostly from new T cells. About two months after transplant, alpha-beta T cells reportedly came from several hundred expanded graft clones.

V usage is TRBV7-3 and J usage is TRBJ2-3; no definite D call. The input for sequencing was PBMCs, taken before TCRalphabeta/CD19-depleted stem cell transplant. The TCR was taken from a boy under three years old with Wiskott-Aldrich syndrome, due to receive a stem cell transplant. In nucleotides, the CDR3 is TGTGCCAGCAGCCCATCGCCTGCCGGCACAGATACGCAGTATTTT. It encodes CASSPSPAGTDTQYF. The full variable domain, completed using reference TRBV7-3 and TRBJ2-3, is GAGVSQTPSNKVTEKGKYVELRCDPISGHTALYWYRQSLGQGPEFLIYFQGTGAADDSGLPNDRFFAVRPEGSVSTLKIQRTERGDSAVYLCASSPSPAGTDTQYFGPGTRLTVL.